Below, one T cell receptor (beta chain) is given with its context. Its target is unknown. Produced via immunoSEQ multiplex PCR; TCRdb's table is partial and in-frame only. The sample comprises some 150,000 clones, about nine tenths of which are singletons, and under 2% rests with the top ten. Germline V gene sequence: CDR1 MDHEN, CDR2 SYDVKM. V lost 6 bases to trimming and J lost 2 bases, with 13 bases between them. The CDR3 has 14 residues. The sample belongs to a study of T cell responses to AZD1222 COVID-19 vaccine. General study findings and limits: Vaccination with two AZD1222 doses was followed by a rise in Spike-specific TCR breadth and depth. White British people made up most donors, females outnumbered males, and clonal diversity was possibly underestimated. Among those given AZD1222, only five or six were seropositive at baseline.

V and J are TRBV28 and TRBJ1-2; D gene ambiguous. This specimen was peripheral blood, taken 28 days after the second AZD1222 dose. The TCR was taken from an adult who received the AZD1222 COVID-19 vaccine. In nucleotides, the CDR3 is TGTGCCAGCAGACCTGGGCAGCGGAACTATGGCTACACCTTC. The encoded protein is CASRPGQRNYGYTF.